This T cell receptor (beta chain) was obtained from a study of blood T cell repertoires in COVID-19. V shed 10 bases and J 2 bases; nucleotides not matched to a gene: 11. The CDR3 totals 14 residues. Germline V gene lookup returns CDR1 SGHRS and CDR2 YFSETQ. Clinical history reported by participants formed the basis on which cohorts were assigned. Per the original data handling: Reference gene primer amplification in the assay estimated nucleated cell counts. Clones were read by immunoSEQ multiplex PCR, and TCRdb kept only the in-frame ones, dropping some. V and J calls and clone size are given by that table; D and trimming were obtained from the DNA. In the table there are a few hundred thousand clones, roughly 87% of which are singletons. This clone was seen once.

The receptor was isolated from a woman in her thirties who had recovered from COVID-19. V and J are TRBV5-1 and TRBJ2-7; 8 bases match TRBD1. Sequencing was performed on PBMCs or T cells enriched from blood (not recorded which). The CDR3, as DNA: TGCGCCTCCAGCCTCCTACAGGGGGCCTACGAGCAGTACTTC. It specifies CASSLLQGAYEQYF.